A single sample gave rise to the 17 T cell receptor beta chains below, sequenced in a study of shared clonotypes between healthy human individuals. Assay: immunoSEQ multiplex PCR; the TCRdb copy retains only in-frame clones and omits some. Among around 2,000,000 clones, approximately 94% were seen once, and the ten largest hold roughly 1%. Cells designated naive CD8 were CD45RO-negative and were positively selected for CCR7, with terminally differentiated effector memory CD45RA+ cells excluded. The sample comprised naive CD8+ T cells sorted from blood. Source of these receptors: a man aged 18 to 35 in good health.

The V call is TRBV5-1, the J call TRBJ2-5; possibly TRBD2 for D (6 bases). Germline CDR1 reads SGHRS; CDR2 reads YFSETQ. The CDR3 totals 13 residues. V was cut by 3 bases and J by 5 bases, with 11 bases left in between. The CDR3 loop reads CASSSGEVETQYF. The CDR3 DNA sequence: TGCGCCAGCAGCTCGGGGGAGGTGGAGACCCAGTACTTC.

The chain uses TRBV7-9 and TRBJ1-1; weak D call: TRBD1 (5 bases). The CDR3 extends over 12 amino acids. Germline CDR1 is SEHNR and CDR2 is FQNEAQ (reference sequence). CDR3 protein: CAASRGNTEAFF. The CDR3 nucleotides are TGTGCAGCATCGAGGGGGAACACTGAAGCTTTCTTT. Complete variable domain (other parts from reference TRBV7-9 and TRBJ1-1): DTGVSQNPRHKITKRGQNVTFRCDPISEHNRLYWYRQTLGQGPEFLTYFQNEAQLEKSRLLSDRFSAERPKGSFSTLEIQRTEQGDSAMYLCAASRGNTEAFFGQGTRLTVV.

This sequence joins TRBV5-1 and TRBJ2-3; either TRBD1 or TRBD2 may supply D (5 bases each). From germline, CDR1 is SGHRS and CDR2 YFSETQ. The CDR3 covers 15 residues. Trimming removed 3 bases from V and 3 bases from J, with 14 bases in between. As DNA, the CDR3 is TGCGCCAGCAGCTCGGGGACCTCAATAACAGATACGCAGTATTTT. It specifies CASSSGTSITDTQYF.

The V and J genes are TRBV11-2 and TRBJ1-2; D ambiguous. Germline V CDR1 and CDR2: SGHAT, FQNNGV. The CDR3 loop spans 14 amino acids. The V end lost 1 base, the J end lost 0 bases, and 6 bases lay between the germline ends. The CDR3 bases are TGTGCCAGCAGCTTAGTTACCGCTAACTATGGCTACACCTTC. Amino acids: CASSLVTANYGYTF.

V and J are TRBV10-1 and TRBJ2-5; 10 positions agree with TRBD2. Unmatched junction bases numbered 12, after V lost 6 bases and J lost 5 bases. Per the germline V gene, CDR1 is WNHNN and CDR2 is SYGVQD (reference sequence). The CDR3 sequence is 16 residues long. The CDR3 is CASSETSGEMGETQYF. The DNA of the CDR3 is TGCGCCAGCAGCGAAACTAGCGGGGAGATGGGGGAGACCCAGTACTTC.

V and J are TRBV4-1 and TRBJ2-7; 9 bases are a match to TRBD2. CDR3 length: 13 amino acids. The trim removed 3 bases at V and 5 bases at J, leaving 2 bases unmatched. CDR1 is MGHRA and CDR2 is YSYEKL in the germline V gene. The CDR3 DNA is TGCGCCAGCAGCCAGCTAGCGGGACACGAGCAGTACTTC. Protein: CASSQLAGHEQYF.

This clone occurred once. The V gene is TRBV5-3, the J gene TRBJ2-7; 7 nucleotides align to TRBD2. TRBV5-3 is an ORF; its function is uncertain. The CDR3 runs 14 residues. V trimming: 3 bases; J trimming: 3 bases; junction bases outside the gene matches: 6. The CDR3 DNA reads as TGTGCCAGAAGCTGGGAGACTAGCCACTACGAGCAGTACTTC. Protein: CARSWETSHYEQYF.

This clone was picked up one time. Within the sample, other DNA sequences also encode this same CDR3. This chain connects TRBV7-9 to TRBJ2-5; TRBD2 agrees at 7 bases. Germline CDR1 is SEHNR and CDR2 is FQNEAQ (reference sequence). J lost 0 bases, V lost 6 bases, and 7 bases had no gene match. The CDR3 length is 15 residues. The CDR3 reads CASSLAGEYQETQYF. For the CDR3, the DNA is TGTGCCAGCAGTCTGGCGGGGGAATACCAAGAGACCCAGTACTTC.

The chain couples TRBV7-8 to TRBJ1-4; 8 bases agree with TRBD1. Germline V gene data show CDR1 as SGHVS and CDR2 as FQNEAQ. The CDR3 totals 16 residues. V shed 5 bases and J 4 bases; nucleotides not matched to a gene: 9. This chain's CDR3 is CASSPQPTGVNEKLFF. The CDR3 region has the DNA TGTGCCAGCAGCCCCCAACCGACAGGGGTTAATGAAAAACTGTTTTTT. Full variable domain (rest looked up from reference TRBV7-8 and TRBJ1-4): GAGVSQSPRYKVAKRGQDVALRCDPISGHVSLFWYQQALGQGPEFLTYFQNEAQLDKSGLPSDRFFAERPEGSVSTLKIQRTQQEDSAVYLCASSPQPTGVNEKLFFGSGTQLSVL.

The J gene is TRBJ2-4, the V gene TRBV20-1; perhaps TRBD2 as D (6 bases). CDR1 and CDR2 (germline): DFQATT, SNEGSKA (reference sequence). The CDR3 length is 11 residues. Deletions cut 6 bases from V and 9 bases from J, with 12 bases between. CDR3 bases: TGCAGTGCAGCGGACGGGGGCATTCAGTACTTC. Its translation: CSAADGGIQYF.

The genes are TRBV5-6 and TRBJ2-1, with D unresolved. This CDR3 region has 12 residues. Germline CDR1 and CDR2: SGHDT and YYEEEE. Trimming removed 2 bases from V and 6 bases from J, with 6 bases in between. In nucleotides, the CDR3 is TGTGCCAGCAGCTTCAAGCCCAATGAGCAGTTCTTC. This codes for CASSFKPNEQFF.

V and J are TRBV2 and TRBJ1-5; D call uncertain. Germline CDR1 is SNHLY and CDR2 is FYNNEI. V was cut by 1 base and J by 3 bases, with 7 bases left in between. CDR3 size: 14 residues. The CDR3 DNA follows: TGTGCCAGCAGTGAAGGGCCCCCCAATCAGCCCCAGCATTTT. It translates to CASSEGPPNQPQHF. Full variable domain (remainder filled in from reference TRBV2 and TRBJ1-5): EPEVTQTPSHQVTQMGQEVILRCVPISNHLYFYWYRQILGQKVEFLVSFYNNEISEKSEIFDDQFSVERPDGSNFTLKIRSTKLEDSAMYFCASSEGPPNQPQHFGDGTRLSIL.

Worth noting for this clone: This sample also contains other DNA sequences that code for the same CDR3. The chain recombines TRBV5-4 with TRBJ2-7, with D possibly matching TRBD1 (6 bases). V lost 5 bases and J lost 4, with 10 bases in between. This CDR3 contains 12 residues. Germline V CDR1 and CDR2: SGHNT, YYREEE (reference sequence). The CDR3 DNA sequence: TGTGCCAGCAGGCAGGACAGTTACGAGCAGTACTTC. As protein: CASRQDSYEQYF.

This rearrangement joins TRBV4-3 to TRBJ2-1; 12 bases line up with TRBD2. The V gene end was trimmed by 1 base and the J gene end by 4 bases; junction bases not matched to a gene: 2. The CDR3 is 16 amino acids. Germline lookup yields CDR1 LGHNA and CDR2 YSLEER. As DNA, the CDR3 is TGCGCCAGCAGCCAAGCTCTAGCGGGAGGGTACAATGAGCAGTTCTTC. Translated, it gives CASSQALAGGYNEQFF.

The chain has TRBV5-1 and TRBJ2-7; TRBD2 might be the D (5 bases). The CDR3 is 14 residues long. Per the germline V gene, CDR1 is SGHRS and CDR2 is YFSETQ. Trimming stripped 0 bases from V and 4 bases from J, with 11 bases between. The CDR3 coding sequence is TGCGCCAGCAGCTTGGAAGGGAGTGGATACGAGCAGTACTTC. Translation gives CASSLEGSGYEQYF.

This sequence joins TRBV5-1 and TRBJ1-2; D perhaps matches TRBD1 (6 bases). The CDR3 loop spans 14 amino acids. Germline V gene data show CDR1 as SGHRS and CDR2 as YFSETQ. The V and J ends lost 3 bases and 6 bases respectively, with 15 bases between them. CDR3 bases: TGCGCCAGCAGCTCCACACAAACAGGGAATGGCTACACCTTC. Translating gives CASSSTQTGNGYTF.

The chain employs TRBV6-1 and TRBJ1-2; TRBD1 aligns across 7 bases. The CDR3 runs to 13 residues. From germline, CDR1 is MNHNS and CDR2 SASEGT. Trimming cost V 7 bases and J 4 bases; bases outside gene matches: 6. CDR3 sequence: CASTTGLGYGYTF. CDR3 coding DNA: TGTGCCAGCACGACAGGGTTGGGCTATGGCTACACCTTC.